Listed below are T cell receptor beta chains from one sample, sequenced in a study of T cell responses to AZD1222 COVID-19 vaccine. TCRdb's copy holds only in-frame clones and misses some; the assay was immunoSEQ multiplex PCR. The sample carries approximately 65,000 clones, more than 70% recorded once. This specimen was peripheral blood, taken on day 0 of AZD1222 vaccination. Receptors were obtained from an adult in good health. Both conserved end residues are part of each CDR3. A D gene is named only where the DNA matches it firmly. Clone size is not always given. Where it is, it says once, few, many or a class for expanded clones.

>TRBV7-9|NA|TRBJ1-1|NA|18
TGTGCCAGCAGCTTACCCGGACATGGGGGTGGGGTCGACACTGAAGCTTTCTTT
CASSLPGHGGGVDTEAFF
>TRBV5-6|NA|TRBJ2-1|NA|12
TGTGCCAGCAGCTTGAGGCCCAATGAGCAGTTCTTC
CASSLRPNEQFF
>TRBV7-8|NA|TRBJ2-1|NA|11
TGTGCCAGCACCACGGTTAGCGAGCAGTTCTTC
CASTTVSEQFF
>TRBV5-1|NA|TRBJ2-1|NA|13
TGCGCCAGCAGCTTTGAGGGGATGAATGAGCAGTTCTTC
CASSFEGMNEQFF
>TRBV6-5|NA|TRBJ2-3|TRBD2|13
TGTGCCAGTGGGACTAGCGAGACAGATACGCAGTATTTT
CASGTSETDTQYF
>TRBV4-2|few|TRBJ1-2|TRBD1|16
TGTGCCAGCAGCCCTTCCGGGACAGGGACTAACTATGGCTACACCTTC
CASSPSGTGTNYGYTF
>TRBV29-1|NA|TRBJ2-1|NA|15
TGCAGCACCTCAGGAGGCGCCATCTCCTACAATGAGCAGTTCTTC
CSTSGGAISYNEQFF
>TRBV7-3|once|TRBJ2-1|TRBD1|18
TGTGCCAGCAGCCCTACACATGACAGGGGACACGGGAAAGGCGAGCAGTTCTTC
CASSPTHDRGHGKGEQFF
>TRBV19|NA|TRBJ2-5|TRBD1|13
TGTGCCAGTAGTAACACAGGGGTTCGGACCCAGTACTTC
CASSNTGVRTQYF
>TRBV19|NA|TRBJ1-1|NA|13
TGTGCCAGTAGAAACCGGGTGGACACTGAAGCTTTCTTT
CASRNRVDTEAFF